These 16 T cell receptor beta chains share one sample of origin, sequenced in a study of blood T cell repertoires in COVID-19. Assay used: immunoSEQ multiplex PCR; TCRdb lists only in-frame clones, some missing. The repertoire has 79,000 or so clones, 75% to 90% of them found once; the top ten carry over 15%. The sample consisted of peripheral blood. These receptors came from a human donor in a cohort sampled during active COVID-19.

V usage is TRBV7-2 and J usage is TRBJ1-1; TRBD1 agrees at 9 bases. CDR1 and CDR2 (germline): SGHTA, FQGNSA. This CDR3 is built from 16 residues. V lost 3 bases, J lost 1 base, and 6 bases stayed unmatched. The CDR3 DNA reads as TGTGCCAGCAGCTTTTCCCCGGGACAGGGGAACACTGAAGCTTTCTTT. It encodes CASSFSPGQGNTEAFF.

This chain uses TRBV4-2 with TRBJ1-5; 8 nucleotides match TRBD1. The CDR3 contains 16 residues. Trimming at V came to 1 base and at J to 6 bases, leaving 8 bases not matched to a gene. Germline loops: CDR1 LGHNA, CDR2 YNFKEQ. The CDR3, as DNA: TGTGCCAGCAGCCAAGTCCAAGCACAGGGGGGTCAGCCCCAGCATTTT. Protein product: CASSQVQAQGGQPQHF.

The chain combines TRBV2 with TRBJ2-3; the match to TRBD2 covers 13 bases. Per the germline V gene, CDR1 is SNHLY and CDR2 is FYNNEI. CDR3 length: 16 residues. The trim removed 5 bases at V and 0 bases at J, leaving 2 bases unmatched. The CDR3 DNA follows: TGTGCCAGCAGTACGGGACTAGCGGGGAGCACAGATACGCAGTATTTT. It encodes CASSTGLAGSTDTQYF.

The genes are TRBV6-5 and TRBJ1-3, with a possible D match to TRBD1 (5 bases). V lost 6 bases and J 4 bases, leaving 13 bases between the germline ends. Germline V gene lookup returns CDR1 MNHEY and CDR2 SVGAGI. The CDR3 spans 14 residues. The CDR3 bases are TGTGCCAGCAGCCGGGACTTGGCCGGAAACACCATATATTTT. It is translated as CASSRDLAGNTIYF.

V gene TRBV25-1 combines with J gene TRBJ1-4, with TRBD1 as a possible D gene (6 bases). The CDR3 covers 15 residues. The V end was cut by 4 bases, the J end by 3 bases, with 12 bases between. Germline lookup yields CDR1 MGHDK and CDR2 SYGVNS. DNA for the CDR3: TGTGCCAGCAGTGGTCACAGGGTAGCTAATGAAAAACTGTTTTTT. This gives the protein CASSGHRVANEKLFF.

This chain joins TRBV5-1 and TRBJ2-5, with TRBD1 matching 10 bases. The CDR3 consists of 15 residues. The trim removed 1 base at V and 7 bases at J, leaving 7 bases unmatched. Germline V gene data show CDR1 as SGHRS and CDR2 as YFSETQ. The CDR3 bases are TGCGCCAGCAGCTTGATCGGGACAGGGGAGGGGACCCAGTACTTC. Amino acid sequence: CASSLIGTGEGTQYF.

The chain couples TRBV28 to TRBJ1-5; 8 nucleotides align to TRBD1. The CDR3 has 15 residues. Germline values: CDR1 MDHEN, CDR2 SYDVKM. Trimming took 6 bases from V and 6 from J; bases not matched to a gene: 10. CDR3 region: CASSSDRERGQPQHF. CDR3 nucleotide sequence: TGTGCCAGCAGCTCGGACAGGGAAAGGGGTCAGCCCCAGCATTTT.

This clone has just one count. The rearrangement links TRBV4-2 to TRBJ1-5; D is possibly TRBD1 (5 bases). The CDR3 has 15 residues. V lost 0 bases and J 3 bases, leaving 9 bases between the germline ends. CDR1 and CDR2 from the germline V gene are LGHNA and YNFKEQ. The DNA of the CDR3 is TGTGCCAGCAGCCAAGATAAGGGGTACAATCAGCCCCAGCATTTT. This sequence encodes CASSQDKGYNQPQHF.

The chain links TRBV24-1 to TRBJ2-7, with a weak D call TRBD1 (5 bases). Trimming stripped 4 bases from V and 1 base from J, with 16 bases between. The CDR3 is made up of 16 amino acids. The germline V gene encodes CDR1 KGHDR and CDR2 SFDVKD. This CDR3 is CATSDPGDSGSYEQYF. In DNA, the CDR3 is TGTGCCACCAGTGACCCCGGTGACAGTGGGTCCTACGAGCAGTACTTC.

This clone was seen only once. This rearrangement joins TRBV5-1 to TRBJ1-1; a weak D match, TRBD1 (5 bases). CDR1 is SGHRS, CDR2 YFSETQ, per germline. Trimming left V 4 bases short and J 0 bases short, with 16 bases between. The CDR3 loop spans 16 amino acids. The CDR3 DNA sequence: TGCGCCAGCAGCAATAACAGGATGGGGATGAACACTGAAGCTTTCTTT. Translation: CASSNNRMGMNTEAFF.

The chain carries TRBV19 and TRBJ2-1; D may be TRBD1 (6 bases). CDR1 LNHDA and CDR2 SQIVND come from the germline V gene (reference sequence). V lost 1 base to trimming and J lost 3 bases, with 10 bases between them. The CDR3 extends over 15 amino acids. CDR3: CASSIGRGYYNEQFF. The CDR3 DNA reads TGTGCCAGTAGTATAGGCAGGGGATACTACAATGAGCAGTTCTTC.

This chain joins TRBV18 and TRBJ2-3; 8 positions match TRBD1. The CDR3 totals 16 residues. Losses at the gene ends were 4 bases for V and 5 bases for J; bases not matched to a gene: 11. The germline V gene has CDR1 KGHSH and CDR2 LQKENI. CDR3 region: CASSQTADRVKDTQYF. For the CDR3, the DNA is TGTGCCAGCTCACAGACTGCGGACAGGGTTAAAGATACGCAGTATTTT.

The rearrangement joins TRBV18 to TRBJ2-2; D is uncertain. The CDR3 extends over 14 amino acids. The V end was cut by 2 bases, the J end by 4 bases, with 8 bases between. The germline CDR1 and CDR2 sequences are KGHSH and LQKENI. The CDR3, as DNA: TGTGCCAGCTCACCAGGGTCAGGCACCGGGGAGCTGTTTTTT. It specifies CASSPGSGTGELFF.

This clone was detected only once. The J gene is TRBJ2-3, the V gene TRBV3-1 (or the pseudogene TRBV3-2); D is perhaps TRBD2 (5 bases). Germline CDR1 LGHDT, CDR2 YNNKEL (reference sequence). The CDR3 length is 11 residues. Trimming took 11 bases from V and 9 from J, leaving 15 bases between them. The CDR3 nucleotides read TGTGCCTCCGATCTTGAGGGCACGCAGTATTTT. This gives the protein CASDLEGTQYF.

The chain has TRBV10-1 and TRBJ1-1; 8 bases map to TRBD1. The V gene end was trimmed by 0 bases and the J gene end by 3 bases; junction bases not matched to a gene: 9. This CDR3 is 17 amino acids long. Germline V lookup: CDR1 WNHNN, CDR2 SYGVQD (reference sequence). The CDR3 loop reads CASSESHRTGSHTEAFF. The CDR3 nucleotides read TGCGCCAGCAGTGAGTCTCATCGGACAGGGTCTCACACTGAAGCTTTCTTT.

The chain carries TRBV6-1 and TRBJ2-5; 12 bases line up with TRBD2. Germline CDR1 MNHNS, CDR2 SASEGT. The CDR3 covers 16 residues. Losses at the gene ends were 2 bases for V and 5 bases for J; bases not matched to a gene: 6. For the CDR3, the DNA is TGTGCCAGCAGTGAACGGCTAGCGGGAGGGTACGAGACCCAGTACTTC. Its translation is CASSERLAGGYETQYF.